Listed below are T cell receptor beta chains from one sample, sequenced in a study of T-cell memory formation after mild COVID-19. TCRdb re-called the 5' RACE reads through MiXCR, storing one row per CDR3 protein. The sample records about 470,000 distinct CDR3 sequences, 25% being singletons. Sequencing was carried out using PBMCs or a T cell subset sorted from them (not recorded which). The source is an adult woman who had mild COVID-19 (a few samples of this study predate the infection). Cell type and time point are not known. The CDR3 runs from the conserved cysteine through the conserved F or W. D genes are given only for firm matches. Size is stated for part of the rows, as once, few or many counts, or as a class when the clone is expanded.

j_call,d_call,v_call,clone_size,cdr3_nt,cdr3_aa
TRBJ2-5,.,TRBV29-1,.,TGCAGCGTGAGATTTGTGCAAGAGACCCAGTACTTC,CSVRFVQETQYF
TRBJ2-7,.,TRBV6-2/TRBV6-3,.,TGTGCCAGCGGCACCGGGACGTACGACGAGCAGTACTTC,CASGTGTYDEQYF
TRBJ2-3,.,TRBV3-1,.,TGTGCCAGCAGCCAAGGGGTTGGGGGGCGCACAGATACGCAGTATTTT,CASSQGVGGRTDTQYF
TRBJ2-5,TRBD2,TRBV5-6,few,TGTGCCAGCAGCACCCCCGGGACTAGCGGTGAGACCCAGTACTTC,CASSTPGTSGETQYF
TRBJ2-5,TRBD2,TRBV30,few,TGTGCCTGGAGCCTAGCGGGGGGGCTTGAGACCCAGTACTTC,CAWSLAGGLETQYF
TRBJ1-4,.,TRBV21-1,.,TGTGCCAGCAGCAAACCCCGCGGGACAGCAAATGAAAAACTGTTTTTT,CASSKPRGTANEKLFF
TRBJ2-7,TRBD1,TRBV5-5,.,TGTGCCAGCAGCTTGGCCGGGGACAGGGGGCACTACGAGCAGTACTTC,CASSLAGDRGHYEQYF
TRBJ2-1,.,TRBV20-1,.,TGCAGTCTGGGTGGGCAGTTCTTC,CSLGGQFF
TRBJ1-1,.,TRBV7-6,.,TGTGCCAGCAGCACAAGCTCGAACACTGAAGCTTTCTTT,CASSTSSNTEAFF
TRBJ2-7,TRBD1,TRBV5-5,few,TGTGCCAGCAAAAAGACAGGGACCGTCGACGAGCAGTACTTC,CASKKTGTVDEQYF
TRBJ1-4,TRBD1,TRBV5-1,.,TGCGCCAGCAGCTTGGGGGACAGGGCCGAGAGGGAACTGTTTTTT,CASSLGDRAERELFF
TRBJ2-1,TRBD2,TRBV3-1,.,TGTGCCAGCAGACCAACCGGGACTAGCGGAGACAATGAGCAGTTCTTC,CASRPTGTSGDNEQFF
TRBJ2-7,.,TRBV15,once,TGTGCCACCAGCAGAGATTCCTCCCCGGCCGCGCAGTACTTC,CATSRDSSPAAQYF
TRBJ2-7,.,TRBV5-1,.,TGCGCCAGCAGCTTGACCCCACAAGACGAGCAGTACTTC,CASSLTPQDEQYF
TRBJ2-6,TRBD2,TRBV6-6,.,TGTGCCAGCATCCAGCGGGGGCCCCGCCCCGGGGCCAACGTCCTGACTTTC,CASIQRGPRPGANVLTF
TRBJ2-7,TRBD2,TRBV10-3,few,TGTGCCATCAGTGAGGGGTGGCTAGCGGGACACGGCACCTACGAGCAGTACTTC,CAISEGWLAGHGTYEQYF
TRBJ1-4,.,TRBV28,.,TGTGCCAGCATCTCTTTAGCGGGGGTAGAAAAACTGTTTTTT,CASISLAGVEKLFF
TRBJ2-7,.,TRBV20-1,few,TGCAGTGCTAGAGGGCTAGCCTCGAGCTCCTACGAGCAGTACTTC,CSARGLASSSYEQYF
TRBJ2-3,.,TRBV5-1,.,TGCGCCAGCAGCTTGGCGTCCATCTTAGCGAGAGTGGATACGCAGTATTTT,CASSLASILARVDTQYF
TRBJ1-3,.,TRBV7-6,.,TGTGCCAGCAGCTTACCGGGCCCCCCATCGCAGGGAAACACCATATATTTT,CASSLPGPPSQGNTIYF
TRBJ2-3,TRBD2,TRBV12-3/TRBV12-4,.,TGTGCCAGCAGCAGGACTAGTTTGCAGACGCAGTATTTT,CASSRTSLQTQYF
TRBJ2-2,.,TRBV12-3/TRBV12-4,few,TGTGCCAGCAGCTACTACAGGGACGCGAACACCGGGGAGCTGTTTTTT,CASSYYRDANTGELFF
TRBJ1-5,.,TRBV11-2,.,TGTGCCAGCAGCCCTGGCGGTCCCTGCCGGGCCTTCAATCAGCCCCAGCATTTT,CASSPGGPCRAFNQPQHF
TRBJ2-3,.,TRBV12-3/TRBV12-4,.,TGTGCCAGCAGTAGAGATAGGGCGCAGTATTTT,CASSRDRAQYF
TRBJ2-3,.,TRBV30,few,TGTGCCTGGGGCCAGCAACAGGGACTTACCACAGATACGCAGTATTTT,CAWGQQQGLTTDTQYF
TRBJ2-3,TRBD1,TRBV5-4,.,TGTGCCAGCAGCTGGACAGGTTACACAGATACGCAGTATTTT,CASSWTGYTDTQYF
TRBJ2-4,.,TRBV5-6,.,TGTGCCAGCAGCTTGGGCACAGGGAAAAACATTCAGTACTTC,CASSLGTGKNIQYF
TRBJ2-1,TRBD2,TRBV3-1,few,TGTGCCAGCAGCCGGACGCCAGGGCTAGCGGGGGGTGAGGAGCAGTTCTTC,CASSRTPGLAGGEEQFF
TRBJ2-2,TRBD1,TRBV12-3/TRBV12-4,.,TGTGCCAGCAACCACAGGGGGATTAACGGGGAGCTGTTTTTT,CASNHRGINGELFF
TRBJ2-7,.,TRBV12-3/TRBV12-4,.,TGTGCCAGCAATGGAGGGACGGACACTTACGAGCAGTACTTC,CASNGGTDTYEQYF
TRBJ2-5,TRBD1,TRBV7-6,many,TGTGCCAGCAGCTCCCGGGACAGGGGGCGGGAGACCCAGTACTTC,CASSSRDRGRETQYF
TRBJ2-7,.,TRBV7-8,.,TGTGCCAGCAGGTTCACCGCAGACACCGCCTACGAGCAGTACTTC,CASRFTADTAYEQYF
TRBJ2-3,.,TRBV2,.,TGTGCCAGCAGTGATTCGCCCTACCCTAGCACAGATACGCAGTATTTT,CASSDSPYPSTDTQYF
TRBJ1-5,.,TRBV6-6,few,TGTGCCAGCAGTGCCCGGGGAGGGGAACAGCCCCAGCATTTT,CASSARGGEQPQHF
TRBJ1-5,.,TRBV12-3/TRBV12-4,few,TGTGCCAGCAGTTTAATAGGGAGTCCCCAGCATTTT,CASSLIGSPQHF
TRBJ1-2,TRBD1,TRBV27,few,TGTGCCAGCAGGCTACAGGGGGATCGGGGCTACACCTTC,CASRLQGDRGYTF
TRBJ1-1,TRBD1,TRBV13,many,TGTGCCAGCAGCTGGACAGGGGGTTGGGACACTGAAGCTTTCTTT,CASSWTGGWDTEAFF
TRBJ2-5,.,TRBV2,few,TGTGCCAGCAGTCCCGACAGGGGAGGGCAAGAGACCCAGTACTTC,CASSPDRGGQETQYF
TRBJ2-2,TRBD2,TRBV9,.,TGTGCCAGCAGCCCGGGACTAGCTCCCACCGGGGAGCTGTTTTTT,CASSPGLAPTGELFF
TRBJ2-7,TRBD1,TRBV27,few,TGTGCCAGCAGTATACTGACAGGGGAGGAGCAGTACTTC,CASSILTGEEQYF
TRBJ2-2,.,TRBV12-3/TRBV12-4,few,TGTGCCAGCTTCACAAGGTGGAACACCGGGGAGCTGTTTTTT,CASFTRWNTGELFF
TRBJ2-1,TRBD2,TRBV20-1,few,TGCAGTGCTTTCCGGCGCGGGAGGTACAATGAGCAGTTCTTC,CSAFRRGRYNEQFF
TRBJ2-3,.,TRBV6-5,many,TGTGCCAGCAGGGATCTGGTTGCGGATACGCAGTATTTT,CASRDLVADTQYF
TRBJ2-5,.,TRBV7-9,few,TGTGCCAGCACCGAACTAGCTAGAGAGACCCAGTACTTC,CASTELARETQYF
TRBJ2-1,TRBD2,TRBV6-2/TRBV6-3,few,TGTGCCAGCAGTTATTCGATCGGACTAGCGGGACTGTACAATGAGCAGTTCTTC,CASSYSIGLAGLYNEQFF
TRBJ1-2,.,TRBV12-3/TRBV12-4,.,TGTGCCAGCAGTCCCCAGGCGACGGGAGGCTATGGCTACACCTTC,CASSPQATGGYGYTF
TRBJ2-1,.,TRBV5-1,many,TGCGCCAGCAGCTTGGCAGCGGGCTCCTACAATGAGCAGTTCTTC,CASSLAAGSYNEQFF
TRBJ2-7,TRBD1,TRBV10-3,many,TGTGCCATCAGCCCCGGGACAGGTGGCTACGAGCAGTACTTC,CAISPGTGGYEQYF
TRBJ2-7,.,TRBV3-1,.,TGTGCCAGCAGCCAAGCTCCGGGGTACGAGCAGTACTTC,CASSQAPGYEQYF
TRBJ1-2,TRBD1,TRBV7-8,few,TGTGCCAGCAGCTCGGGACAGTGGAGAAGCTATGGCTACACCTTC,CASSSGQWRSYGYTF
TRBJ2-7,.,TRBV6-5,few,TGTGCCAGCAGTTACTCGGGCCAGGCGACACCGAATTTATACGAGCAGTACTTC,CASSYSGQATPNLYEQYF
TRBJ2-1,TRBD1,TRBV7-8,few,TGTGCCAGCAGCTTACCGAAGGACAGGGGAAATGACAATGAGCAGTTCTTC,CASSLPKDRGNDNEQFF